The source of this T cell receptor (beta chain) is a study of blood T cells in healthy people across ages (dated by TCRdb to about 2015). Concerning the study at large: In model experiments, template switching captured roughly one uniquely barcoded TCR beta cDNA molecule for every two T cells. Four age groups were formed from the donors: young (average approximately 15 years), middle-aged (around 37), aged (around 62) and long-lived (roughly 88). Using the same blood draw, the study looked at two additional independent replicas of 1 million unique cDNA reads for two donors, one aged 18 to 30 and the other aged 80 or older. The study measured age-related changes in TCR beta repertoire diversity using deep sequencing normalized with unique cDNA molecular identifiers. Donors of different ages were randomly distributed across sequencing lanes to avoid experimental bias. Study-level results and caveats: As age increased, observed TCR beta diversity per million T cells dropped in a roughly linear way, and a significant reduction was already evident by age approximately 40. Total diversity estimates from one million sequenced T cells were considered lower bounds and underestimates. Because profiling used bulk unsorted PBMCs, naive and antigen-experienced compartments could not be compared conclusively. Compared with the aged group, the long-lived group had more naive CD4+ T cells, fewer expanded clones and increased TCR diversity, a pattern suggesting age selection. Donor CMV infection status was unknown, potentially confounding age-related changes in expanded clonotypes. The percentage of naive T cells measured by flow cytometry correlated strongly with observed TCR beta diversity.

Receptor amplification or capture employed 5' RACE. The data were produced on an Illumina HiSeq 2500. A second PCR of roughly 7 to 11 cycles was performed with a sample-barcoded 5' primer and a J-beta primer mix. A unique molecular identifier was introduced onto each TCR beta cDNA molecule by a template-switch 5' adaptor carrying 12 random nucleotides. At least 3 million CDR3-containing paired-end reads were obtained from each sample. First-strand cDNA was synthesized from all RNA with the Mint cDNA synthesis kit, primed by a TRBC-specific oligonucleotide. Following uracil-DNA glycosylase treatment, a first 18-cycle PCR with universal primers M1SS and BC2_uni_R was performed on all cDNA. In the paper's pipeline: Normalization of each sample was performed by random selection of 1 million high-quality reads, each carrying a distinct molecular identifier. Reads sharing molecular identifiers were discarded rather than binned into consensus sequences. MiTCR, with a Q25 quality threshold and the strictest error-elimination algorithm, was used for CDR3 identification, clonotype clustering and error correction. A nonparametric unseen species model with Euler transformation was used to estimate a lower bound on total TCR beta diversity. The raw public reads went through TCRdb reprocessing: fastp at Q25, MiXCR clone calling, in-frame beta chains kept. Each CDR3 protein appears once, grouped with its most common genes and DNA. The V and J calls and clone size come from TCRdb's table, not from the authors' own analysis. Present in this sample are some 370,000 distinct CDR3 sequences, over 45% of which were seen just once. The ten largest clonotypes hold under 65% of the sample.

Systemically healthy Caucasian individuals from Russia, 39 in total and aged about 6 to 95 years, were included as donors. Each donor gave 8 to 10 milliliters of peripheral blood, collected into EDTA-treated Vacutainer tubes. PBMCs were isolated by Ficoll-Paque density-gradient centrifugation, with at least 6.5 million obtained per sample. Trizol reagent was used to extract total RNA from the PBMCs, yielding at least 6 micrograms per sample. The percentages of naive CD45RAhigh/CD27high T cells were determined by flow cytometry on a PBMC aliquot from every donor. This clonotype occurred once. Its antigen is still unknown. There are no base qualities to consult, and no much larger clone falls within one base. On its own, one read is weak support. CDR1 ENHRY and CDR2 SYGVKD were looked up in the germline V gene. Deletion took 4 bases off V and 2 bases off J, with a span of 12 bases between the germline ends. The CDR3 goes from the cysteine to the phenylalanine over 14 residues. Just CDR3 DNA is preserved here, 42 bases in frame from base 1.

The clonotype comes from a man aged 55-75 years in good health. Sequences were obtained from blood. Recombination connected TRBV10-3 to TRBJ2-7, with the identity of the D gene unclear. The CDR3 has the sequence CAISASDGTYEQYF. In nucleotides, the sequence is TGTGCCATCAGTGCCTCAGATGGCACCTACGAGCAGTACTTC.